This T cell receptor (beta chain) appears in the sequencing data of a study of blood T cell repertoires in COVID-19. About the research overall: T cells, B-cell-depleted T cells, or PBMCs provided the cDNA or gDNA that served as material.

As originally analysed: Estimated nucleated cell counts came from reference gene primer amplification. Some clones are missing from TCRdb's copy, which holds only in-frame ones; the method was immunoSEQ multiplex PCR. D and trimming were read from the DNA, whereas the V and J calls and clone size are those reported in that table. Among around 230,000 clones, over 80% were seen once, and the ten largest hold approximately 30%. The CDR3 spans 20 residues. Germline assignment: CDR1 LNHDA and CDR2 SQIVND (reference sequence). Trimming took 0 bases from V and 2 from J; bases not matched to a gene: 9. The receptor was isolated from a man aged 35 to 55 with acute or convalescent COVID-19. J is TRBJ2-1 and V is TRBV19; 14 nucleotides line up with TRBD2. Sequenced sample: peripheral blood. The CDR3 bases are TGTGCCAGTAGTATAGATCGGGGACTAGCGGGAGTCAACCCCTACAATGAGCAGTTCTTC. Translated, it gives CASSIDRGLAGVNPYNEQFF. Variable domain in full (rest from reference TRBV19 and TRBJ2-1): DGGITQSPKYLFRKEGQNVTLSCEQNLNHDAMYWYRQDPGQGLRLIYYSQIVNDFQKGDIAEGYSVSREKKESFPLTVTSAQKNPTAFYLCASSIDRGLAGVNPYNEQFFGPGTRLTVL.